Following are 2 T cell receptor beta chains from one sample sequenced in a study of cytomegalovirus exposure and HLA in healthy donors. The PCR had 60 Vbeta and 13 Jbeta primers. Using immunoSEQ multiplex PCR, the repertoire was profiled, and TCRdb retains in-frame clones only, with some absent. The repertoire includes 100,000 to 150,000 clones, 65% to 90% of them detected once, and 2% to 3% sits in the top ten. The specimen was PBMCs. Source of these receptors: a man over 45 in good health and CMV-seronegative.

This clone was seen once. The V gene is TRBV30, the J gene TRBJ2-6, with D possibly TRBD1 on 6 matching bases. There are 14 residues in the CDR3. Germline V gene data show CDR1 as GTSNPN and CDR2 as SVGIG (reference sequence). The V gene lost 4 bases and the J gene lost 2 bases, with 9 bases spanning the gap. CDR3 nucleotide sequence: TGTGCCTGGAATCAGGGGCCTGGGGCCAACGTCCTGACTTTC. It specifies CAWNQGPGANVLTF.

The genes are TRBV2 and TRBJ2-7; D is possibly TRBD1 (6 bases). Trimming stripped 6 bases from V and 0 bases from J, with 12 bases between. The CDR3 is made up of 14 amino acids. CDR1 SNHLY and CDR2 FYNNEI come from the germline V gene. The CDR3 DNA reads TGTGCCAGCAGGCTGCAGGGGAGCTCCTACGAGCAGTACTTC. It yields the protein CASRLQGSSYEQYF.